This T cell receptor (beta chain) was retrieved from a study of neurological immune-mediated disorders (dated by TCRdb to the late 2010s). At the level of the whole study: The study compared peripheral blood TCR-beta repertoires of HTLV-I-associated myelopathy (HAM/TSP) patients, multiple sclerosis patients and healthy controls using UMI-based sequencing. The 95 to 110 TCR-beta libraries covered PBMC samples along with longitudinal samples, technical triplicates, and paired sorted CD4+ and CD8+ T-cell subsets. Each longitudinal HAM/TSP and healthy donor was sampled at 3 time-points spaced at roughly 3-40 month intervals. The cohort was made up of 68 subjects, consisting of roughly 15 HAM/TSP patients, 35 or so multiple sclerosis patients and 20 healthy controls.

cDNA was synthesized by template-switch 5'RACE using a primer carrying a 10-nucleotide random unique molecular identifier by which each TCR transcript was tagged. Over 190 million TCR-beta sequences, covering 15-18 subjects, were produced in each sequencing run. The RNeasy kit was used for extraction of total RNA. TCR-beta VDJ regions were amplified with primers for the TCR constant region and the 5'RACE anchor, using the KAPA Real-time Library Amplification kit. Sample indexes and Illumina adaptors were added in a first PCR, and a second PCR then increased library yield. The roughly 650 bp TCR product was size-selected on a 2% E-gel SizeSelection system after Ampure bead purification. Before pooling, libraries had their quality checked on a Bioanalyzer, their concentration measured with Qubit, and their quantity determined with the Kapa Library Quantification kit. An Illumina HiSeq 2500 was used to sequence the libraries paired-end at 2 x 150 bp. To increase sequence diversity, about 23-32% phiX was spiked into each library pool. Per the authors' processing: The quality-filtered reads were processed with the UMI-based MiGEC pipeline, whose error correction step removed more than 80% of the raw TCR sequences. IMGT germline references were used for alignment of VDJ genes, and clonotypes were defined by a unique CDR3 amino acid sequence together with V-J genes. Clonal expansion, Shannon diversity and CDR3 relatedness were evaluated with VDJtools (CalcPairwiseDistances, ClusterSamples), while phylogenetic trees were built in CLCbio workbench. Expanded clones were defined as having at least 8 unique UMIs, based on coefficient-of-variation modelling across technical triplicates. TCRdb ran its own pipeline on the public reads, namely fastp trimming at Q25 and MiXCR clone calling, and kept in-frame beta chains. For every CDR3 protein sequence, its rows merge into one entry that carries the most common genes and DNA. The V and J calls follow TCRdb's processing rather than the paper's. This sample holds roughly 75,000 distinct CDR3 sequences; roughly 13% were observed only once. The ten largest clones add up to around 4.3% of the sample.

V loses 5 bases, J loses 0 bases, and the germline ends lie 11 bases apart. Per the germline V gene (reference sequence), DFQATT is the CDR1 and SNEGSKA is the CDR2. The CDR3 covers 14 residues, taking in both the cysteine and the phenylalanine. Only the CDR3 DNA is retained, 42 bases long and in frame from the first base. Here is what the overall study found, with its caveats: No identical CDR3 amino acid sequences were found to be shared among expanded clones across subjects, suggesting that TCR-beta repertoires were private in all groups. The highest TCR clonal expansion was observed in HAM/TSP patients, whereas the lowest was observed in MS patients, even when compared with healthy controls.

Per the publication, the time point label means: longitudinal time-point 1 (baseline). For unsorted PBMC libraries, 2 million PBMCs were used after storage in RNAlater at -80 degrees C until RNA extraction. Peripheral blood was subjected to Ficoll-Hypaque density gradient centrifugation to isolate PBMCs, which were then cryopreserved in liquid nitrogen. This clonotype was found many times. The antigen this receptor binds is unknown. No quality values exist for individual bases; no much larger clone is one base distant. Sequences were obtained from PBMCs. The chain joins TRBV20-1 to TRBJ2-4; the D match is possibly TRBD1 or TRBD2, with 5 bases aligned in each. The source of this sequence is a female donor with HTLV-1-associated myelopathy (HAM/TSP). The sequenced DNA: TGCAGTGCTGGGGACCTCCTAGCCAAAAACATTCAGTACTTC. It translates as CSAGDLLAKNIQYF.